This T cell receptor (beta chain) was profiled in a study of blood T cell repertoires in COVID-19. Looking at the study overall: Donors in the United States, Italy and Spain gave samples during acute or convalescent COVID-19. The analysed material was cDNA or gDNA that came from T cells, B-cell-depleted T cells, or PBMCs.

Original handling: The assay estimated nucleated cells by amplifying reference gene primers. Only in-frame clones appear in the TCRdb table, and some are missing; sequencing was by immunoSEQ multiplex PCR. V and J calls plus clone size are reproduced from that table; the DNA served to infer D and trimming. The sample yields approximately 140,000 clones, around 79% seen once. This clone was counted between two and nine times. This CDR3 is 11 amino acids long. The ends were cut back, 1 base at V and 13 bases at J, with 8 bases in the middle. The V gene's germline CDR1 is SGHTA and CDR2 FQGNSA. The gene calls are TRBV7-2 and TRBJ2-1; the D is unclear. The sequence was obtained from a man in his 60s with acute or convalescent COVID-19. Sequencing input: peripheral blood. The CDR3 nucleotides are TGTGCCAGCAGCTTAGGAGGTGGTCAGTTCTTC. Residues: CASSLGGGQFF.